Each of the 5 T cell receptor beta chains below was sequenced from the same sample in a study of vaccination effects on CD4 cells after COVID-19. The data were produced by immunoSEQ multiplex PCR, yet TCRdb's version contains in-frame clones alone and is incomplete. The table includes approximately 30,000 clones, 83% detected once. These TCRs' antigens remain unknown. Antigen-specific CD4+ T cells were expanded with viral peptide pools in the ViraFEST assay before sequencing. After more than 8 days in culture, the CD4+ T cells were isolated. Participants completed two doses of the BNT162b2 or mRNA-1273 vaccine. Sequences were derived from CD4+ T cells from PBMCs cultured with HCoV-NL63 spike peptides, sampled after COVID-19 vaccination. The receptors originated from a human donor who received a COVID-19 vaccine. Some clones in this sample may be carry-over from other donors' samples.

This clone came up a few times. The CDR3 nucleotides are TGTGCCAGCAACCCTAGCGGGGGGGATGCCTACGAGCAGTACGTC. Its translation: CASNPSGGDAYEQYV. V gene TRBV6-5 combines with J gene TRBJ2-7, with TRBD2 identical over 12 bases. The germline V gene encodes CDR1 MNHEY and CDR2 SVGAGI. V lost 7 bases to trimming and J lost 2 bases; unmatched junction nucleotides: 6. The CDR3 covers 15 residues.

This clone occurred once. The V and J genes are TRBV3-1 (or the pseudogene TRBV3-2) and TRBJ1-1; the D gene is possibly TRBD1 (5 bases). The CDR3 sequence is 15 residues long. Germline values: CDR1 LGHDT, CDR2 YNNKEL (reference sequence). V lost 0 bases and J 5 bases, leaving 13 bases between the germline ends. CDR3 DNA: TGTGCCAGCAGCCAAGAATCAGGGATGAGAACTGAAGCTTTCTTT. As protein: CASSQESGMRTEAFF.

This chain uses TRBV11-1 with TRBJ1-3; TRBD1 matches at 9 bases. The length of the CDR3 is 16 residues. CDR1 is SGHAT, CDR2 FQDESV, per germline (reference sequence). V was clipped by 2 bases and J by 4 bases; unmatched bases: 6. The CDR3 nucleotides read TGTGCCAGCAGCTTATCGGGACAGGGTCGCGGAAACACCATATATTTT. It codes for CASSLSGQGRGNTIYF.

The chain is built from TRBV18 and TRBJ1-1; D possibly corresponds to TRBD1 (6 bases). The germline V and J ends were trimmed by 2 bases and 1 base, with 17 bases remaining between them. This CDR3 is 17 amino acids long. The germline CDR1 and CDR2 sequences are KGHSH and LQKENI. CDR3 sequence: CASSPGQKSGKNTEAFF. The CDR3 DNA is TGTGCCAGCTCACCAGGACAGAAATCGGGGAAGAACACTGAAGCTTTCTTT.

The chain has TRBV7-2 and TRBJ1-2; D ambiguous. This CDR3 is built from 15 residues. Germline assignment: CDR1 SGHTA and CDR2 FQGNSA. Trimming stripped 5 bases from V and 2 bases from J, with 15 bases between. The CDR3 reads CASSPIANPNYGYTF. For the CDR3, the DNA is TGTGCCAGCAGCCCGATTGCCAACCCGAACTATGGCTACACCTTC.